This entry concerns a single T cell receptor (beta chain). Its specificity is unknown. The treatment is: oral pan-JAK inhibitor, 5-10 mg twice daily. Extracted RNA was reverse transcribed, and the resulting cDNA served as sequencing template. Profiled with immunoSEQ multiplex PCR; TCRdb holds only in-frame clones, not every one. Here the sample spans some 180,000 clones, 40% to 65% being singletons. These data belong to a study of CD8+ T cells in alopecia areata. Study-wide points: Under tofacitinib, numerous expanded lesional clonotypes remained detectable in scalp and blood.

CDR1 and CDR2 from the germline V gene are SGHRS and YFSETQ. The J segment lost 8 bases and the V segment lost 3 bases, leaving 11 bases of the junction unmatched. The CDR3 covers 15 residues. J is TRBJ1-2 and V is TRBV5-1, with 9 bases lining up with TRBD1. This TCR derives from a human donor with alopecia areata. Material: CD8+ T cells sorted from blood, obtained around week 52, from a patient treated with tofacitinib. CDR3 region: CASSSGQGILEGYTF. The CDR3 nucleotides are TGCGCCAGCAGCTCCGGACAGGGGATTCTTGAGGGCTACACCTTC.